This T cell receptor beta chain was observed in a study of brain T cells in children with intractable seizures. Study-wide results and caveats: Viral specificity was inferred only from CDR3 similarity; HCMV serostatus was unknown. Absence of clones before surgery may stem from lower sequencing depth.

About this clone itself: What it binds is unknown.

Only in-frame clones appear in the TCRdb table, and some are missing; sequencing was by immunoSEQ multiplex PCR. The sample includes about 340,000 clones, nearly 95% of them seen just once. Documented time point: blood from clinic visit 5 months post-surgery; TSC patient then seizure free. The sequenced cases were selected for having the highest brain T cell transcript signatures. Pre-surgery treatment included at least one anti-epileptic drug. The germline V and J ends were trimmed by 7 bases and 6 bases, with 17 bases remaining between them. Germline lookup yields CDR1 MDHEN and CDR2 SYDVKM. CDR3 length equals 14 residues.

Source: peripheral blood, taken less than 6 months after surgery. This clonotype originated in a boy less than two years old with tuberous sclerosis and intractable seizures. The chain employs TRBV28 and TRBJ2-3; D remains unclear. CDR3 nucleotide sequence: TGTGCCAGCACCTTACGGATCCGGCGGGATACGCAGTATTTT. Its protein product is CASTLRIRRDTQYF.